Listed below are T cell receptor beta chains from one sample, sequenced in a study of blood T cells in healthy people across ages. TCRdb analysed the 5' RACE reads with MiXCR anew, one entry per CDR3 protein. Counted here are 550,000 to 750,000 distinct CDR3 sequences, 21% occurring once; the ten biggest clones make up 3.5% to 4%. Sequenced material: blood. Source of these receptors: a man between 65 and 85 years old in good health. Both conserved end residues are part of each CDR3. Each record gives: CDR3 protein, CDR3 DNA, D gene, J gene, clone size, CDR3 length, V gene. The D gene is left open where the match is weak. Clone size is not always given. Where it is, it says once, few, many or a class for expanded clones.

CASSQRQGLGYEQYF | TGTGCCAGCAGCCAACGACAGGGTCTCGGCTACGAGCAGTACTTC | TRBD1 | TRBJ2-7 | few | 15 | TRBV7-6
CASSPDNIYNEQFF | TGTGCCAGCAGCCCGGACAACATTTACAATGAGCAGTTCTTC | . | TRBJ2-1 | . | 14 | TRBV7-2
CASSKSGISEAFF | TGTGCCAGCAGCAAAAGTGGAATATCTGAAGCTTTCTTT | . | TRBJ1-1 | . | 13 | TRBV16
CASSKGLRTDTQYF | TGTGCCAGCAGCAAAGGACTACGCACAGATACGCAGTATTTT | . | TRBJ2-3 | . | 14 | TRBV3-1
CASLPDMNTEAFF | TGTGCCAGCCTCCCCGATATGAACACTGAAGCTTTCTTT | . | TRBJ1-1 | . | 13 | TRBV28
CASSPGTSGNTIYF | TGCGCCAGCAGTCCCGGGACATCTGGAAACACCATATATTTT | . | TRBJ1-3 | many | 14 | TRBV5-1
CASSLQRGAKNIQYF | TGTGCCAGCAGCCTACAGAGGGGAGCCAAAAACATTCAGTACTTC | . | TRBJ2-4 | . | 15 | TRBV14
CASSFLLSLGTAYNEQFF | TGTGCCAGCAGCTTTTTGTTGTCTTTAGGGACAGCCTACAATGAGCAGTTCTTC | TRBD1 | TRBJ2-1 | few | 18 | TRBV5-5
CAISESEKGGEHF | TGTGCCATCAGTGAGTCGGAGAAGGGGGGGGAGCATTTT | . | TRBJ1-5 | . | 13 | TRBV10-3
CAISEGGTGGDEQYF | TGTGCCATCAGTGAGGGCGGGACAGGGGGCGATGAGCAGTACTTC | TRBD1 | TRBJ2-7 | few | 15 | TRBV10-3
CSASSPGAHTIYF | TGCAGTGCTAGTTCACCGGGGGCTCACACCATATATTTT | . | TRBJ1-3 | once | 13 | TRBV20-1
CASSNYRDSGNEQFF | TGTGCCAGCAGTAACTACCGGGACAGCGGCAATGAGCAGTTCTTC | TRBD1 | TRBJ2-1 | few | 15 | TRBV6-6
CSARDSRVGLYEQYF | TGCAGTGCTAGAGATTCCCGGGTCGGACTATACGAGCAGTACTTC | . | TRBJ2-7 | many | 15 | TRBV20-1
CSATSPGQASYEQYF | TGCAGTGCAACCAGCCCAGGACAGGCCTCCTACGAGCAGTACTTC | TRBD1 | TRBJ2-7 | . | 15 | TRBV20-1
CASSQSGSSYEQYF | TGTGCCAGCAGTCAGAGCGGAAGCTCCTACGAGCAGTACTTC | . | TRBJ2-7 | . | 14 | TRBV12-3/TRBV12-4
CASSPLTAGNTIYF | TGTGCCAGCAGTCCATTGACAGCTGGAAACACCATATATTTT | . | TRBJ1-3 | . | 14 | TRBV12-3/TRBV12-4
CGARVLQGVREQYF | TGCGGTGCTAGAGTTCTACAGGGGGTACGCGAGCAGTACTTC | TRBD1 | TRBJ2-7 | . | 14 | TRBV20-1
CASSAEGTAYEQYF | TGTGCCAGCAGCGCGGAAGGGACAGCCTACGAGCAGTACTTC | TRBD1 | TRBJ2-7 | few | 14 | TRBV5-5
CASSFSGTDTQYF | TGTGCCAGCAGTTTCTCGGGCACAGATACGCAGTATTTT | . | TRBJ2-3 | many | 13 | TRBV12-3/TRBV12-4
CASSLTARNSPLHF | TGCGCCAGCAGCTTGACAGCGAGAAATTCACCCCTCCACTTT | . | TRBJ1-6 | . | 14 | TRBV5-1
CATSDPSTGQAEQFF | TGTGCCACCAGTGATCCTTCGACAGGGCAGGCTGAGCAGTTCTTC | TRBD1 | TRBJ2-1 | . | 15 | TRBV24-1
CASSPEVFSYNEQFF | TGTGCCAGCAGCCCGGAGGTGTTCTCCTACAATGAGCAGTTCTTC | . | TRBJ2-1 | few | 15 | TRBV14
CASSVQRGETQYF | TGTGCCAGCAGTGTTCAGAGGGGAGAGACCCAGTACTTC | . | TRBJ2-5 | few | 13 | TRBV2
CASTGWGTVSTDTQYF | TGTGCCAGCACCGGTTGGGGGACGGTGAGCACAGATACGCAGTATTTT | . | TRBJ2-3 | . | 16 | TRBV7-2
CASSPDRGGNQPQHF | TGTGCCAGCAGCCCTGACAGGGGAGGCAATCAGCCCCAGCATTTT | TRBD1 | TRBJ1-5 | . | 15 | TRBV11-2
CASSLDRPYSGYTF | TGTGCCAGCAGCTTAGACAGACCCTACTCGGGCTACACCTTC | . | TRBJ1-2 | few | 14 | TRBV7-9
CSAPGQSTDTQYF | TGCAGTGCACCGGGACAGAGCACAGATACGCAGTATTTT | TRBD1 | TRBJ2-3 | . | 13 | TRBV20-1
CASTFGSGGNYGYTF | TGCGCCAGCACCTTTGGGTCGGGCGGAAACTATGGCTACACCTTC | . | TRBJ1-2 | . | 15 | TRBV5-1
CASSSLQGGYTF | TGCGCCAGCAGCTCGCTACAGGGCGGCTACACCTTC | . | TRBJ1-2 | few | 12 | TRBV5-1
CASSPSRDLMNTEAFF | TGCGCCAGCAGCCCCTCGAGGGATCTTATGAACACTGAAGCTTTCTTT | . | TRBJ1-1 | . | 16 | TRBV4-1
CASSRENYGYTF | TGTGCCAGCAGCAGGGAAAACTATGGCTACACCTTC | . | TRBJ1-2 | . | 12 | TRBV6-6
CASSSWDRGVDTQYF | TGTGCCAGCAGCAGCTGGGACAGGGGGGTAGATACGCAGTATTTT | TRBD1 | TRBJ2-3 | once | 15 | TRBV28
CASSVVSAGELFF | TGTGCCAGCAGCGTAGTAAGCGCCGGGGAGCTGTTTTTT | . | TRBJ2-2 | few | 13 | TRBV9
CASSEAGGSGANVLTF | TGTGCCAGCAGTGAAGCAGGGGGGTCTGGGGCCAACGTCCTGACTTTC | . | TRBJ2-6 | few | 16 | TRBV2
CASSPDGTNYGYTF | TGCGCCAGCAGCCCGGACGGAACCAACTATGGCTACACCTTC | . | TRBJ1-2 | . | 14 | TRBV5-1
CASSLDASGAWRTDTQYF | TGCGCCAGCAGCTTGGATGCGAGTGGGGCCTGGCGAACAGATACGCAGTATTTT | . | TRBJ2-3 | few | 18 | TRBV5-1
CASSRANTEAFF | TGTGCCAGCAGTAGGGCCAACACTGAAGCTTTCTTT | . | TRBJ1-1 | . | 12 | TRBV25-1
CSVPKAVAGVSDTQYF | TGCAGTGTCCCCAAAGCGGTAGCGGGAGTGTCAGATACGCAGTATTTT | TRBD2 | TRBJ2-3 | few | 16 | TRBV20-1
CSAKTSGYYEQYF | TGCAGTGCAAAAACTAGCGGGTACTACGAGCAGTACTTC | TRBD2 | TRBJ2-7 | few | 13 | TRBV20-1
CASSLAGMTYEQYF | TGTGCCAGCAGTCTAGCGGGAATGACGTACGAGCAGTACTTC | TRBD2 | TRBJ2-7 | few | 14 | TRBV12-3/TRBV12-4
CASSYGFADVNTGELFF | TGTGCCAGCAGTTATGGGTTTGCGGATGTGAACACCGGGGAGCTGTTTTTT | . | TRBJ2-2 | many | 17 | TRBV6-5
CASSLIGVTDTQYF | TGTGCCAGCAGCTTAATTGGGGTTACAGATACGCAGTATTTT | . | TRBJ2-3 | many | 14 | TRBV7-3
CASSPGLAEHTGELFF | TGTGCCAGCAGCCCGGGACTAGCGGAGCACACCGGGGAGCTGTTTTTT | TRBD2 | TRBJ2-2 | few | 16 | TRBV6-6
CASSSSGLSSSYEQYF | TGTGCCAGCAGCTCATCGGGACTCTCAAGCTCCTACGAGCAGTACTTC | . | TRBJ2-7 | . | 16 | TRBV7-2
CASSPTDSSYEQYF | TGTGCCAGCAGCCCCACCGACAGCTCCTACGAGCAGTACTTC | . | TRBJ2-7 | . | 14 | TRBV7-9
CASSFSWRETQYF | TGTGCCAGCAGTTTCTCATGGCGAGAGACCCAGTACTTC | . | TRBJ2-5 | . | 13 | TRBV6-6
CASRSGTSGYNEQFF | TGCGCCAGCAGATCCGGGACTAGCGGTTACAATGAGCAGTTCTTC | TRBD2 | TRBJ2-1 | few | 15 | TRBV5-1